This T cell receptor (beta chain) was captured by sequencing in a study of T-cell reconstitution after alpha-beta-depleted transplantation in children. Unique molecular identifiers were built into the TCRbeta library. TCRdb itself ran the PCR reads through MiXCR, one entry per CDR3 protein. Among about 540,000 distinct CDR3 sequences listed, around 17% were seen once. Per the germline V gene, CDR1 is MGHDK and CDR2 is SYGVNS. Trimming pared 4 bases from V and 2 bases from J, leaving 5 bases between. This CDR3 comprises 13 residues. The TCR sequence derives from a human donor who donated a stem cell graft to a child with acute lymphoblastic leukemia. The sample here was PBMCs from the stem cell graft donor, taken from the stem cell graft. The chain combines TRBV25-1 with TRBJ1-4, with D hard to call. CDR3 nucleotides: TGTGCCAGCAGTGTGACCACTAATGAAAAACTGTTTTTT. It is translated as CASSVTTNEKLFF.